This TCR beta chain was sequenced in a study of beta chain features in type 1 diabetes. As regards this clone: As yet, its antigen is unknown.

Germline V gene data show CDR1 as LNHDA and CDR2 as SQIVND (reference sequence). CDR3 length equals 16 residues. V shed 3 bases and J shed 2 bases, with 13 bases lying between them. Whole-study results and caveats: When Type 1 diabetes patients were examined, their TCRB CDR3s proved moderately but significantly shorter in all four CD4+ subsets. Researchers caution that PCR might favor shorter templates, equally among patients and controls.

Central memory, naive, regulatory and stem cell-like memory CD4+ cells were sorted by CD45RO/CCR7/CD25/CD127/CD95/CD27. The isolated RNA, all of it, was reverse transcribed, so expressed TCRB transcripts were what got sequenced. TCRdb keeps only in-frame clones here, not all; method: immunoSEQ multiplex PCR. The profile shows about 270,000 clones, 13% to 15% of them singletons. Sequenced: naive CD4+ T cells from blood. This receptor was identified in a man younger than 45 with type 1 diabetes. This chain connects TRBV19 to TRBJ2-2; D unclear. The CDR3 DNA sequence: TGTGCCAGTAGTATTATCTTCGTCGGTAACACCGGGGAGCTGTTTTTT. Translated: CASSIIFVGNTGELFF.